This T cell receptor (beta chain) came from a study of cytomegalovirus exposure and HLA in healthy donors. General study points: Earlier findings revealed that most TCR beta V segments proved productive either about 87% or about 30% of the time. Sequencing likely generated an artifact that appeared as a cluster of highly shared sequence variants.

This CDR3 spans 17 amino acids. The germline V gene encodes CDR1 SGHNT and CDR2 YYREEE (reference sequence). Trimming took 1 base from V and 2 from J, leaving 15 bases between them. Turning to this clone: The antigen is undetermined.

The donors gave bone marrow, and they were healthy. The PCR employed 60 Vbeta primers together with 13 Jbeta primers. Sequenced by immunoSEQ multiplex PCR; TCRdb stores in-frame clones only, minus some. Seen here are 110,000 to 150,000 clones, about 71% observed once, and the top ten hold 2.1%. This sequence was found in a woman aged 55 to 70 in good health and CMV-seropositive. This sequence joins TRBV5-4 and TRBJ2-2; TRBD1 might be the D (6 bases). The sample comprised PBMCs. CDR3 loop: CASSLPGQKINTGELFF. The CDR3 DNA sequence: TGTGCCAGCAGCTTGCCTGGACAGAAAATAAACACCGGGGAGCTGTTTTTT.